These T cell receptor beta chains were read from a single sample in a study of T cell changes during pregnancy in multiple sclerosis. Profiling relied on immunoSEQ multiplex PCR, and the TCRdb table lists in-frame clones only, not all of them. Of some 93,000 clones detected, roughly 91% appear once; the ten largest clones hold more than 1.5%. This specimen consisted of peripheral blood, obtained after pregnancy. All receptors come from a female donor in good health, enrolled as a control in a pregnancy study. The conserved cysteine and the conserved F or W are not part of the CDR3 here.

V: TRBV19; J: TRBJ2-6; CDR3: ASKDRVSGANVLT
V: TRBV29-1; J: TRBJ2-7; CDR3: SVGGTGLLAYEQY
V: TRBV9; J: TRBJ2-7; CDR3: ASSAGRGISSYEQY
V: TRBV7-9; J: TRBJ2-1; CDR3: ASSRGQEQF
V: TRBV5-1; J: TRBJ2-5; CDR3: ASSSNLRGGSQETQY
V: TRBV7-9; J: TRBJ1-1; CDR3: ASSPQGAAEAF
V: TRBV2; J: TRBJ2-4; CDR3: ASSDESIAKNIQY
V: TRBV28; J: TRBJ1-2; CDR3: ASSPRTGVYGYT
V: TRBV7-6; J: TRBJ2-5; CDR3: ASRQNQETQY
V: TRBV28; J: TRBJ1-1; CDR3: ASSRTEGLTEAF
V: TRBV6-6; J: TRBJ1-1; CDR3: ASSPYDTEAF
V: TRBV28; J: TRBJ2-5; CDR3: ASSFRTGRGLQETQY
V: TRBV5-4; J: TRBJ2-2; CDR3: ASSSPETRNTGELF
V: TRBV14; J: TRBJ2-2; CDR3: ASSQAGWYTGELF